This TCR beta chain was sequenced in a study of radiotherapy plus CTLA-4 blockade in lung cancer. Study-level background: Disease control was achieved by approximately 30% of patients, and objective responses by about 19%.

Assay used: immunoSEQ multiplex PCR; TCRdb lists only in-frame clones, some missing. The data contain tens of thousands of clones, 78% of them singletons. Lung cancer patients with chemo-refractory metastatic non-small-cell disease were given focal radiation plus CTLA-4 blockade with ipilimumab. Germline V lookup: CDR1 LNHNV, CDR2 YYDKDF (reference sequence). The length of the CDR3 is 15 residues. V shed 4 bases and J shed 0 bases, with 11 bases lying between them. This TCR came from a human donor with non-small cell lung cancer who had a complete response to radiotherapy plus ipilimumab. The rearrangement joins TRBV15 to TRBJ2-3; weak D call: TRBD2 (5 bases). The sample was peripheral blood, taken from a patient treated with radiotherapy plus ipilimumab. CDR3 nucleotides: TGTGCCACCAGCACGGGGTTGTCCAGCACAGATACGCAGTATTTT. It translates to CATSTGLSSTDTQYF.